The next 32 T cell receptor beta chains were all read from a single sample in a study of graft-versus-host responses after intestinal transplantation. The antigens of these receptors remain unknown. TCRdb keeps only in-frame clones here, not all; method: immunoSEQ multiplex PCR. This table holds 90,000 to 95,000 clones, about 90% found once. Specimen: unstimulated CD8+ T cells sorted from spleen or lymph node cells, collected before intestinal transplant. Every receptor here comes from a human donor who received an intestinal transplant.

V usage is TRBV2 and J usage is TRBJ1-2; 7 bases map to TRBD1. Germline CDR1 and CDR2: SNHLY and FYNNEI. The junction had 8 bases not matched to a gene; V was cut back by 10 bases and J by 0 bases. The CDR3 consists of 14 residues. CDR3 DNA sequence: TGTGCCACTTGGACAGGAAAGTCTAACTATGGCTACACCTTC. This encodes CATWTGKSNYGYTF.

The chain combines TRBV6-1 with TRBJ2-1; D gene unclear. The CDR3 consists of 13 residues. With 6 bases removed from V and 7 bases from J, the gap between germline ends came to 13 bases. CDR1 is MNHNS and CDR2 is SASEGT in the germline V gene. The CDR3 DNA is TGTGCCAGCAGCTACGTCTCAGGTAATGAGCAGTTCTTC. Protein product: CASSYVSGNEQFF.

The chain is built from TRBV11-1 and TRBJ2-7, with D maybe TRBD1 (5 bases). In germline, CDR1 is SGHAT, CDR2 FQDESV (reference sequence). V was pared by 1 base and J by 0 bases, with 10 bases between. There are 15 residues in the CDR3. The CDR3 loop is CASSLVDSDSYEQYF. The DNA for the CDR3 is TGTGCCAGCAGCTTAGTTGACAGCGACTCCTACGAGCAGTACTTC.

The rearrangement uses TRBV11-2 and TRBJ2-3, with D tentatively TRBD1 (5 bases). Germline V lookup: CDR1 SGHAT, CDR2 FQNNGV. The CDR3 has 14 amino acids. V was trimmed by 0 bases and J by 3 bases, leaving 7 bases between them. The CDR3 protein is CASSLDRDTDTQYF. In DNA, the CDR3 is TGTGCCAGCAGCTTAGACAGGGATACAGATACGCAGTATTTT.

This chain's CDR3 is CASTLFGASPYNEQFF. CDR3 DNA: TGTGCCAGCACCCTCTTTGGGGCGTCTCCCTACAATGAGCAGTTCTTC. This sequence joins TRBV7-6 and TRBJ2-1, with D perhaps TRBD1 (5 bases). There are 16 residues in the CDR3. V was trimmed by 7 bases and J by 2 bases, leaving 18 bases between them. Germline V CDR1 and CDR2: SGHVS, FNYEAQ.

The gene calls are TRBV11-2 and TRBJ2-7; no reliable D call. The CDR3 spans 11 residues. From germline, CDR1 is SGHAT and CDR2 FQNNGV. Trimming took off 4 bases at V and 7 bases at J, with 8 bases between the two ends. In nucleotides, the CDR3 is TGTGCCAGCAGCTGGCTTGAGGAGCAGTACTTC. It is translated as CASSWLEEQYF.

The rearrangement uses TRBV9 and TRBJ2-5, with TRBD2 as a possible D gene (6 bases). Trimming removed 4 bases at V and 7 bases at J, with 14 bases between. Germline V gene lookup returns CDR1 SGDLS and CDR2 YYNGEE. The CDR3 is 13 amino acids. The CDR3 sequence is CASSRLVGGTQYF. Here the CDR3 DNA reads TGTGCCAGCAGCCGACTAGTTGGAGGGACCCAGTACTTC.

J is TRBJ1-2 and V is TRBV5-6; D ambiguous. Trimming shortened V by 4 bases and J by 4 bases, and 14 bases separated the two germline ends. Germline CDR1 reads SGHDT; CDR2 reads YYEEEE. The CDR3 contains 14 residues. The CDR3 DNA is TGTGCCAGCAGCCGGACCGAGATTTCCTATGGCTACACCTTC. Translating it yields CASSRTEISYGYTF.

V is TRBV4-1 and J is TRBJ2-3; a weak D match, TRBD1 (6 bases). Per the germline V gene, CDR1 is MGHRA and CDR2 is YSYEKL. This CDR3 contains 17 residues. V dropped 1 base and J dropped 2 bases, with 16 bases sitting between them. The CDR3 loop is CASSQVPTGLNTDTQYF. CDR3 DNA sequence: TGCGCCAGCAGCCAAGTTCCGACAGGCCTGAACACAGATACGCAGTATTTT.

The chain has TRBV10-3 and TRBJ1-2; 9 bases agree with TRBD1. The CDR3 has 15 residues. V trimming: 2 bases; J trimming: 5 bases; junction bases outside the gene matches: 6. In germline, CDR1 is ENHRY, CDR2 SYGVKD. The CDR3 region is CAISERKGQGYGYTF. CDR3 coding DNA: TGTGCCATCAGTGAGAGAAAGGGACAGGGTTATGGCTACACCTTC.

This chain links TRBV27 with TRBJ2-5; D uncertain. Germline assignment: CDR1 MNHEY and CDR2 SMNVEV (reference sequence). This CDR3 spans 13 amino acids. Deletions cut 5 bases from V and 4 bases from J, with 11 bases between. The CDR3 protein is CASSHGLAETQYF. CDR3 in DNA: TGTGCCAGCAGTCACGGTTTAGCAGAGACCCAGTACTTC.

V usage is TRBV2 and J usage is TRBJ1-2; TRBD1 agrees at 9 bases. Germline CDR1 SNHLY, CDR2 FYNNEI. With V trimmed by 6 bases and J by 4 bases, 6 bases remained unmatched. This CDR3 is built from 14 residues. CDR3 nucleotide sequence: TGTGCCAGCAGGGACCGGGACAGGGTCTATGGCTACACCTTC. Its translation: CASRDRDRVYGYTF.

The rearrangement uses TRBV5-5 and TRBJ2-7; no definite D call. CDR1 is SGHKS, CDR2 YYEKEE, per germline (reference sequence). The CDR3 has 13 amino acids. The V end lost 4 bases, the J end lost 6 bases, and 14 bases lay between the germline ends. CDR3 nucleotide sequence: TGTGCCAGCAGCATACCCCTGACGGGCGAGCAGTACTTC. Encoded protein: CASSIPLTGEQYF.

The rearrangement links TRBV7-6 to TRBJ1-6; 7 bases match TRBD1. V lost 5 bases to trimming and J lost 7 bases; unmatched junction nucleotides: 8. The CDR3 runs 15 residues. Germline lookup yields CDR1 SGHVS and CDR2 FNYEAQ. The CDR3 DNA follows: TGTGCCAGCAGCCCCTCGGCAGGGGGGAATTCACCCCTCCACTTT. This gives the protein CASSPSAGGNSPLHF.

This clone has more than one count but fewer than ten. This chain connects TRBV4-1 to TRBJ1-2; no clear D. Germline assignment: CDR1 MGHRA and CDR2 YSYEKL. V lost 4 bases and J 10 bases, leaving 22 bases between the germline ends. This CDR3 has 15 residues. The CDR3: CASSRGWNTNYFYTF. Written as DNA, the CDR3 is TGCGCCAGCAGCCGAGGTTGGAATACTAACTACTTCTACACCTTC.

The chain carries TRBV5-6 and TRBJ2-1, with TRBD2 matching over 11 bases. CDR1 and CDR2 (germline): SGHDT, YYEEEE. The V segment lost 6 bases and the J segment 4 bases; nucleotides outside the gene matches: 3. This CDR3 comprises 14 residues. Written as DNA, the CDR3 is TGTGCCAGCATGTTAGCGGGAGGGTACAATGAGCAGTTCTTC. It translates to CASMLAGGYNEQFF.

V gene TRBV6-5 combines with J gene TRBJ2-7; TRBD1 might be the D (5 bases). Per germline, CDR1 MNHEY and CDR2 SVGAGI. V lost 5 bases and J lost 3, with 8 bases in between. The CDR3 runs to 12 residues. CDR3 sequence reads: CASSPQGYEQYF. CDR3 DNA sequence: TGTGCCAGCAGTCCGCAGGGCTACGAGCAGTACTTC.

The chain links TRBV11-2 to TRBJ2-3; TRBD1 aligns across 9 bases. CDR3 size: 15 residues. With 5 bases clipped from V and 3 bases from J, the junction kept 6 bases outside the gene matches. Germline CDR1 and CDR2: SGHAT and FQNNGV. CDR3 coding DNA: TGTGCCAGCAGCCCTGGACAGGGGAGGACAGATACGCAGTATTTT. Its protein product is CASSPGQGRTDTQYF.

The chain uses TRBV30 and TRBJ2-7, with D hard to call. The CDR3 length is 12 residues. V was trimmed by 0 bases and J by 0 bases, leaving 3 bases between them. Per germline, CDR1 GTSNPN and CDR2 SVGIG (reference sequence). Written as DNA, the CDR3 is TGTGCCTGGAGTGTCGTCTCCTACGAGCAGTACTTC. This encodes CAWSVVSYEQYF.

The chain links TRBV10-1 to TRBJ1-5; 9 nucleotides line up with TRBD1. CDR3 length: 16 residues. The germline V gene encodes CDR1 WNHNN and CDR2 SYGVQD (reference sequence). With V trimmed by 3 bases and J by 6 bases, 9 bases remained unmatched. The chain's CDR3 is CASSDPQGALGQPQHF. CDR3 sequence (DNA): TGCGCCAGCAGTGACCCACAGGGGGCCTTGGGTCAGCCCCAGCATTTT.

This clone has a handful of counts. The rearrangement uses TRBV28 and TRBJ1-5, with D possibly TRBD1 on 5 matching bases. The V end lost 0 bases, the J end lost 10 bases, and 16 bases lay between the germline ends. The CDR3 runs 15 residues. Germline lookup yields CDR1 MDHEN and CDR2 SYDVKM. CDR3 protein: CASSLWQGGGEPQHF. CDR3 DNA: TGTGCCAGCAGTTTATGGCAGGGCGGAGGGGAACCCCAGCATTTT.

CDR3 residues: CASSLEGGGTDTQYF. In DNA, the CDR3 is TGTGCCAGCAGCTTGGAAGGTGGTGGGACAGATACGCAGTATTTT. The chain combines TRBV5-4 with TRBJ2-3; D not resolved. Germline assignment: CDR1 SGHNT and CDR2 YYREEE (reference sequence). V was clipped by 0 bases and J by 3 bases, with 11 bases between them. The CDR3 is made up of 15 amino acids.

This chain uses TRBV11-2 with TRBJ2-2; 11 bases align to TRBD1. CDR3 size: 15 residues. J lost 3 bases, V lost 5 bases, and 2 bases had no gene match. Germline lookup yields CDR1 SGHAT and CDR2 FQNNGV. The CDR3 coding sequence is TGTGCCAGCAGCCCGGGACAGGGGGACACCGGGGAGCTGTTTTTT. It is translated as CASSPGQGDTGELFF. The complete variable domain, with remaining parts taken from reference TRBV11-2 and TRBJ2-2, reads EAGVAQSPRYKIIEKRQSVAFWCNPISGHATLYWYQQILGQGPKLLIQFQNNGVVDDSQLPKDRFSAERLKGVDSTLKIQPAKLEDSAVYLCASSPGQGDTGELFFGEGSRLTVL.

This clone was seen once. This sequence joins TRBV11-2 and TRBJ2-3; 8 bases line up with TRBD1. With 5 bases clipped from V and 4 bases from J, the junction kept 8 bases outside the gene matches. Germline CDR1 is SGHAT and CDR2 is FQNNGV. The CDR3 is 15 amino acids. The CDR3 sequence: CASSLDREGADTQYF. As DNA, the CDR3 is TGTGCCAGCAGCCTGGACAGGGAAGGGGCAGATACGCAGTATTTT. Full variable domain (outside the CDR3, taken from reference TRBV11-2 and TRBJ2-3): EAGVAQSPRYKIIEKRQSVAFWCNPISGHATLYWYQQILGQGPKLLIQFQNNGVVDDSQLPKDRFSAERLKGVDSTLKIQPAKLEDSAVYLCASSLDREGADTQYFGPGTRLTVL.

The rearrangement joins TRBV27 to TRBJ1-1; D is ambiguous. CDR1 and CDR2 from the germline V gene are MNHEY and SMNVEV (reference sequence). This CDR3 spans 15 amino acids. The ends were cut back, 1 base at V and 1 base at J, with 10 bases in the middle. In DNA form, the CDR3 reads TGTGCCAGCAGTTTATTTGCGGATTCGAACACTGAAGCTTTCTTT. This translates into CASSLFADSNTEAFF.

The V and J genes are TRBV5-5 and TRBJ1-5; no clear D gene. The germline V gene has CDR1 SGHKS and CDR2 YYEKEE (reference sequence). The CDR3 loop spans 13 amino acids. Trimming left V 0 bases short and J 0 bases short, with 1 base between. The CDR3: CASSLGSNQPQHF. DNA of the CDR3: TGTGCCAGCAGCTTGGGTAGCAATCAGCCCCAGCATTTT.

This chain joins TRBV5-6 and TRBJ2-7; no clear D. The CDR3 sequence is 14 residues long. Trimming removed 2 bases at V and 4 bases at J, with 13 bases between. Germline lookup yields CDR1 SGHDT and CDR2 YYEEEE. CDR3 bases: TGTGCCAGCAGCTTCTCCCGGTTTTTGTACGAGCAGTACTTC. Its protein product is CASSFSRFLYEQYF.

This sequence joins TRBV5-6 and TRBJ1-2; D ambiguous. Trimming took off 5 bases at V and 4 bases at J, with 12 bases between the two ends. CDR1 is SGHDT, CDR2 YYEEEE, per germline. The CDR3 is 13 residues long. The CDR3 is CASRAAAAYGYTF. The CDR3 nucleotides are TGTGCCAGCAGGGCGGCCGCGGCCTATGGCTACACCTTC.

The chain joins TRBV27 to TRBJ2-3; 9 nucleotides line up with TRBD2. Germline CDR1 reads MNHEY; CDR2 reads SMNVEV (reference sequence). The CDR3 has 17 amino acids. J gave up 5 bases and V 3 bases, and 12 bases lay outside the gene matches. In DNA form, the CDR3 reads TGTGCCAGCAGTTTTATCCATGGCGGGAGGGAACAAGATACGCAGTATTTT. Translating gives CASSFIHGGREQDTQYF.

This CDR3 reads CASSLVGQGNTEAFF. In DNA form, the CDR3 reads TGTGCCAGCAGCTTAGTGGGGCAGGGGAACACTGAAGCTTTCTTT. V is TRBV7-9 and J is TRBJ1-1; D is possibly TRBD1 (5 bases). CDR1 and CDR2 from the germline V gene are SEHNR and FQNEAQ (reference sequence). V shed 1 base and J shed 1 base, with 10 bases lying between them. CDR3 length equals 15 residues.

The chain has TRBV19 and TRBJ2-7; 8 nucleotides agree with TRBD2. Trimming removed 2 bases from V and 4 bases from J; junction bases left unmatched: 7. CDR1 is LNHDA and CDR2 is SQIVND in the germline V gene (reference sequence). This CDR3 region has 15 residues. CDR3 residues: CASSISGGAPYEQYF. In DNA form, the CDR3 reads TGTGCCAGTAGTATATCGGGAGGGGCCCCTTACGAGCAGTACTTC.

The V call is TRBV13, the J call TRBJ2-1; 8 nucleotides agree with TRBD2. The CDR3 has 16 amino acids. Germline assignment: CDR1 PRHDT and CDR2 FYEKMQ (reference sequence). J lost 4 bases, V lost 0 bases, and 5 bases had no gene match. The CDR3 sequence is CASSLGGTSIYNEQFF. CDR3 DNA: TGTGCCAGCAGCTTAGGAGGGACTAGTATTTACAATGAGCAGTTCTTC. Supplemented by reference TRBV13 and TRBJ2-1, the full variable domain reads AAGVIQSPRHLIKEKRETATLKCYPIPRHDTVYWYQQGPGQDPQFLISFYEKMQSDKGSIPDRFSAQQFSDYHSELNMSSLELGDSALYFCASSLGGTSIYNEQFFGPGTRLTVL.